This T cell receptor beta chain was recorded in a study of preoperative IRX-2 immunotherapy in early breast cancer. Here immunoSEQ multiplex PCR was the method, and the copy in TCRdb shows in-frame clones only, minus some. The repertoire holds tens of thousands of clones, approximately 85% seen once, with about 1.5% in the top ten. In its sample, this clone was seen once. Stated treatment: preoperative locoregional IRX-2 cytokine immunotherapy. This phase Ib study tested locoregional IRX-2 cytokine immunotherapy given before surgery. The CDR3 consists of 15 residues. V trimming: 5 bases; J trimming: 7 bases; junction bases outside the gene matches: 11. Germline V CDR1 and CDR2: SGHNT, YENEEA.

The sample here was lymph node tissue, taken after IRX-2 immunotherapy. V usage is TRBV11-3 and J usage is TRBJ2-7; 10 bases fit TRBD2. This receptor was identified in a human donor with breast cancer. Here the CDR3 reads CASSPGLAGVGEQYF. CDR3 bases: TGTGCCAGCAGCCCCGGGCTAGCGGGGGTGGGGGAGCAGTACTTC.